These 3 T cell receptor beta chains were all obtained from the same sample, sequenced in a study of blood T cell repertoires in COVID-19. Sequencing was performed with immunoSEQ multiplex PCR; in TCRdb, only in-frame clones are kept and a portion is missing. The data hold fewer than 85,000 clones, with roughly 80% observed a single time. Sequencing was done on a sample of peripheral blood. These receptors were obtained from a woman of 80 years or more with active or convalescent COVID-19.

For this clone: Germline and junction disagree at one end, which may indicate a read error. V is TRBV24-1 and J is TRBJ2-5; TRBD1 is a possible D gene (7 bases). Germline V gene lookup returns CDR1 KGHDR and CDR2 SFDVKD. The CDR3 totals 15 residues. The DNA of the CDR3 is TGTGCCACCAGTGATTCCAGGGGGGTCCAAAAGACCCAGTACTTC. This translates into CATSDSRGVQKTQYF.

V usage is TRBV2 and J usage is TRBJ1-2; weak D call: TRBD1 (5 bases). The CDR3 has 16 residues. CDR1 is SNHLY and CDR2 is FYNNEI in the germline V gene. V was cut by 7 bases and J by 1 base, with 19 bases left in between. In DNA form, the CDR3 reads TGTGCCAGCAATCGGTTACCAGGGATTCTTAACTATGGCTACACCTTC. Its protein is CASNRLPGILNYGYTF.

V is TRBV6-2 or TRBV6-3 and J is TRBJ2-7, with D uncertain. The V gene's germline CDR1 is MNHEY and CDR2 SVGEGT. There are 13 residues in the CDR3. Trimming left V 6 bases short and J 9 bases short, with 18 bases between. CDR3: CASRPLAARGQYF. CDR3 bases: TGTGCCAGCAGACCTCTTGCGGCTCGAGGGCAGTACTTC.